The clone carrying this TCR beta chain has at least ten counts. The authors ran a second PCR of roughly 7 to 11 cycles using a sample-barcoded 5' primer and a J-beta primer mix. Via MiXCR, TCRdb re-called the 5' RACE reads, giving one row per CDR3 protein. The sample lists 700,000 or so distinct CDR3 sequences, roughly 20% seen once, with about 20% in the top ten. In terms of origin and age, donors were healthy Caucasian individuals from Russia aged roughly 6 to 95. The CDR3 has 18 amino acids. Germline V gene sequence: CDR1 LNHNV, CDR2 YYDKDF (reference sequence). V dropped 0 bases and J dropped 1 base, with 18 bases sitting between them. This sample stems from a study of blood T cells in healthy people across ages.

The chain uses TRBV15 and TRBJ1-2; the D is unclear. Input material: blood. This clonotype was obtained from a man between 65 and 80 years old in good health. CDR3 nucleotide sequence: TGTGCCACCAGCAGAGATCGGGAGGGCTTCCGAGATAACTATGGCTACACCTTC. Translated: CATSRDREGFRDNYGYTF.